This passage covers 20 T cell receptor beta chains from one sample sequenced in a study of T cells after yellow fever vaccination. TCRdb reprocessed the 5' RACE reads with MiXCR, giving one entry per CDR3 protein. In the table there are hundreds of thousands of distinct CDR3 sequences, approximately 19% of which are singletons. The source was PBMCs, collected before the yellow fever booster vaccination. The receptors shown here come from a man between 18 and 35 years old who received the YFV17D yellow fever vaccine.

This clonotype was counted between two and nine times. The chain links TRBV29-1 to TRBJ2-7; unclear D gene. Trimming cost V 6 bases and J 2 bases, with 11 bases left between them. The CDR3 extends over 12 amino acids. Germline V gene data show CDR1 as SQVTM and CDR2 as ANQGSEA. The CDR3 reads CSVGWAPYEQYF. The CDR3 coding sequence is TGCAGCGTGGGGTGGGCCCCCTACGAGCAGTACTTC.

The rearrangement uses TRBV18 and TRBJ2-3; possible D gene TRBD2, 6 bases. Germline CDR1 reads KGHSH; CDR2 reads LQKENI. This CDR3 comprises 15 residues. V lost 3 bases, J lost 0 bases, and 10 bases lay in between. The CDR3 nucleotides read TGTGCCAGCTCACCTTTGGAGGGTAGCACAGATACGCAGTATTTT. The encoded protein is CASSPLEGSTDTQYF.

In its sample, this clonotype was seen a few times. The V gene is TRBV28, the J gene TRBJ1-1; 7 nucleotides agree with TRBD1. Trimming at V came to 3 bases and at J to 11 bases, leaving 6 bases not matched to a gene. The CDR3 covers 12 residues. CDR1 is MDHEN and CDR2 is SYDVKM in the germline V gene. The CDR3 here is CASSFQGVTAFF. As DNA, the CDR3 is TGTGCCAGCAGTTTCCAGGGGGTGACGGCTTTCTTT.

The chain carries TRBV6-2 or TRBV6-3 and TRBJ2-3; tentatively, D is TRBD2 (6 bases). Germline V gene data show CDR1 as MNHEY and CDR2 as SVGEGT. Trimming pared 6 bases from V and 4 bases from J, leaving 8 bases between. The CDR3 loop spans 12 amino acids. The CDR3 spells CASRLASDTQYF. CDR3 nucleotide sequence: TGTGCCAGCAGACTAGCTTCAGATACGCAGTATTTT.

This chain uses TRBV6-6 with TRBJ2-6, with 9 bases aligning to TRBD1. In germline, CDR1 is MNHNY, CDR2 SVGAGI (reference sequence). Trimming cost V 6 bases and J 2 bases; bases outside gene matches: 5. The CDR3 runs to 16 residues. The CDR3 here is CASRGTGRAGANVLTF. The DNA of the CDR3 is TGTGCCAGCAGGGGGACAGGGAGGGCTGGGGCCAACGTCCTGACTTTC.

The V and J genes are TRBV7-9 and TRBJ2-2; 9 nucleotides agree with TRBD1. After removal of 4 bases from V and 4 bases from J, the junction contained 13 bases not matched to a gene. This CDR3 region has 18 residues. Germline V gene lookup returns CDR1 SEHNR and CDR2 FQNEAQ (reference sequence). The CDR3 region is CASSWRRIRQGGTGELFF. The CDR3 DNA sequence: TGTGCCAGCAGCTGGAGGAGAATCCGACAGGGGGGCACCGGGGAGCTGTTTTTT.

This clonotype turned up a few times. The chain combines TRBV24-1 with TRBJ2-2; 7 nucleotides match TRBD1. Germline CDR1 KGHDR, CDR2 SFDVKD. V dropped 10 bases and J dropped 0; count of bases not matched to a gene: 10. This CDR3 has 16 residues. In DNA, the CDR3 is TGTGCCACGAGTACCGGGACAGTCGCGAACACCGGGGAGCTGTTTTTT. Amino acid sequence: CATSTGTVANTGELFF.

This clonotype was picked up a small number of times. The chain couples TRBV10-2 to TRBJ2-3; TRBD2 agrees at 10 bases. The CDR3 extends over 17 amino acids. V was pared by 6 bases and J by 0 bases, with 9 bases of the junction left unmatched. Germline CDR1 WSHSY, CDR2 SAAADI. The CDR3 here is CASSLGLADLSTDTQYF. In DNA, the CDR3 is TGCGCCAGCAGCCTAGGACTAGCGGATCTTAGCACAGATACGCAGTATTTT.

Only a few counts were recorded for this clonotype. J is TRBJ1-2 and V is TRBV12-3 or TRBV12-4, with D maybe TRBD1 (6 bases). With 6 bases removed from V and 8 bases from J, the gap between germline ends came to 16 bases. The CDR3 consists of 13 residues. The CDR3 loop reads CASSPRGLGGYTF. The CDR3 nucleotides read TGTGCCAGCAGCCCTAGGGGGTTAGGCGGCTACACCTTC.

This clonotype was seen more than once but under ten times. This chain links TRBV27 with TRBJ1-6; D not certain. The CDR3 runs to 15 residues. CDR1 and CDR2 from the germline V gene are MNHEY and SMNVEV (reference sequence). The V end was cut by 3 bases, the J end by 7 bases, with 13 bases between. The CDR3 protein is CASSFPGIQNSPLHF. The CDR3 nucleotides are TGTGCCAGCAGTTTTCCCGGGATACAAAATTCACCCCTCCACTTT.

V gene TRBV6-1 combines with J gene TRBJ2-5, with TRBD2 matching 8 bases. Germline lookup yields CDR1 MNHNS and CDR2 SASEGT. V lost 2 bases, J lost 5 bases, and 13 bases stayed unmatched. The CDR3 covers 17 residues. The chain's CDR3 is CASSESTSGGGTETQYF. CDR3 nucleotide sequence: TGTGCCAGCAGTGAATCTACTAGCGGAGGTGGAACGGAGACCCAGTACTTC.

This clonotype has more than one count but fewer than ten. V is TRBV9 and J is TRBJ2-2; a possible D gene is TRBD2 (5 bases). Deletions cut 7 bases from V and 1 base from J, with 11 bases between. Germline lookup yields CDR1 SGDLS and CDR2 YYNGEE. CDR3 length: 14 residues. DNA of the CDR3: TGTGCCAGCGGAGCGCGGGTGAACACCGGGGAGCTGTTTTTT. Amino acid sequence: CASGARVNTGELFF.

This clonotype was observed a handful of times. This chain connects TRBV30 to TRBJ1-5; D gene unclear. Germline assignment: CDR1 GTSNPN and CDR2 SVGIG (reference sequence). There are 11 residues in the CDR3. V was pared by 0 bases and J by 9 bases, with 6 bases between. The CDR3, as DNA: TGTGCCTGGAGTGTACTGGGGCCCCAGCATTTT. It translates to CAWSVLGPQHF.

This clonotype occurred a few times. The gene calls are TRBV20-1 and TRBJ2-1, with 7 positions matching TRBD1. Germline lookup yields CDR1 DFQATT and CDR2 SNEGSKA (reference sequence). With V trimmed by 2 bases and J by 5 bases, 12 bases remained unmatched. The CDR3 is 16 amino acids. CDR3 in amino acids: CSARPYLGTENNEQFF. CDR3 coding DNA: TGCAGTGCTAGACCTTACCTCGGGACAGAGAACAATGAGCAGTTCTTC.

The chain has TRBV29-1 and TRBJ2-7, with 7 bases aligning to TRBD1. The ends lost 0 bases at V and 2 bases at J; junction bases unmatched: 1. Germline V gene lookup returns CDR1 SQVTM and CDR2 ANQGSEA. There are 13 residues in the CDR3. CDR3 sequence: CSVEEGQPYEQYF. In DNA form, the CDR3 reads TGCAGCGTTGAAGAGGGACAGCCCTACGAGCAGTACTTC.

The gene calls are TRBV7-6 and TRBJ2-2, with D unclear. Trimming left V 2 bases short and J 0 bases short, with 4 bases between. The CDR3 extends over 14 amino acids. The germline V gene encodes CDR1 SGHVS and CDR2 FNYEAQ. Here the CDR3 DNA reads TGTGCCAGCAGCTTATTTTCGAACACCGGGGAGCTGTTTTTT. The encoded protein is CASSLFSNTGELFF.

This clonotype has more than one count but fewer than ten. This chain uses TRBV3-1 with TRBJ2-7, with D unclear. Germline CDR1 and CDR2: LGHDT and YNNKEL (reference sequence). The CDR3 has 16 amino acids. V lost 4 bases and J lost 0, with 16 bases in between. The CDR3 here is CASSPYRQLSSYEQYV. DNA of the CDR3: TGTGCCAGCAGCCCCTATCGACAACTGAGCTCCTACGAGCAGTACGTC.

V is TRBV6-5 and J is TRBJ2-3; tentatively, D is TRBD2 (7 bases). Germline assignment: CDR1 MNHEY and CDR2 SVGAGI. Trimming pared 6 bases from V and 2 bases from J, leaving 21 bases between. The CDR3 has 17 residues. The CDR3 DNA sequence: TGTGCCAGCAGACTAGGGCGGGCGGGGGCCCTCACAGATACGCAGTATTTT. It encodes CASRLGRAGALTDTQYF.

V is TRBV3-1 and J is TRBJ2-3; 10 bases match TRBD2. J was trimmed by 4 bases and V by 5 bases; bases with no gene match: 6. Germline CDR1 LGHDT, CDR2 YNNKEL (reference sequence). This CDR3 is built from 15 residues. This CDR3 reads CASSSLAGAPDTQYF. As DNA, the CDR3 is TGTGCCAGCAGCTCCCTAGCGGGGGCCCCAGATACGCAGTATTTT.

The J gene is TRBJ1-6, the V gene TRBV5-5; 10 bases align to TRBD1. V lost 3 bases to trimming and J lost 7 bases; unmatched junction nucleotides: 7. Germline CDR1 is SGHKS and CDR2 is YYEKEE (reference sequence). This CDR3 contains 16 residues. CDR3: CASSSRRTGGNSPLHF. The CDR3 coding sequence is TGTGCCAGCAGCTCCCGCCGGACAGGGGGGAATTCACCCCTCCACTTT.